This TCR beta chain was observed in a study of T-cell memory formation after mild COVID-19. This clonotype was detected once. The antigen is not known. Germline lookup yields CDR1 GTSNPN and CDR2 SVGIG (reference sequence). The CDR3 has 11 amino acids. Trimming took off 2 bases at V and 5 bases at J, with 7 bases between the two ends. Study observations and caveats: Clones contracting day 15 to 85 were balanced CD4/CD8; later expanders leaned CD4+. For contracting clones, CD4+ ones sat mainly in CM and EM, CD8+ in EMRA.

A single record per CDR3 protein comes from TCRdb applying MiXCR to the 5' RACE reads. The sample holds 500,000 to 650,000 distinct CDR3 sequences, about 22% seen once. J is TRBJ2-7 and V is TRBV30; no clear D gene. The sequence derives from an adult woman who had mild COVID-19 (a few samples of this study predate the infection). Cell type and time point are not known. What was sequenced was PBMCs or a T cell subset sorted from them (not recorded which). The CDR3 DNA is TGTGCCTGGAGTAAGGGCCACGAGCAGTACTTC. It specifies CAWSKGHEQYF.